These T cell receptor beta chains were read from a single sample in a study of blood T cell repertoires in COVID-19. The assay was immunoSEQ multiplex PCR, and TCRdb's table has in-frame clones only and misses some. The sample holds over 250,000 clones, roughly nine tenths seen once. Sequences were obtained from peripheral blood. Receptor source: a woman aged 25 to 45 with COVID-19, enrolled during active disease. Both conserved end residues are part of each CDR3. A D gene is named only where the DNA matches it firmly. Expanded clones get a size class; other rows say once, few or many, or leave the size out.

abundance	j_gene	d_gene	v_gene	CDR3nt	CDR3aa
NA	TRBJ2-6	NA	TRBV6-6	TGTGCCAGCAGTTACGTTGAGGGGGACGGGGCCAACGTCCTGACTTTC	CASSYVEGDGANVLTF
NA	TRBJ2-7	NA	TRBV11-2	TGTGCCAGCAGCTTAGTCGGGGGGCTTAGCTCCTACGAGCAGTACTTC	CASSLVGGLSSYEQYF
once	TRBJ1-1	NA	TRBV6-1	TGTGCCAGCAGTGATCCCGGGAACACTGAAGCTTCCTTT	CASSDPGNTEASF
NA	TRBJ2-7	TRBD2	TRBV11-3	TGTGCCAGCAGCAGAAGCGGGAGCTACGAGCAGTACTTC	CASSRSGSYEQYF
NA	TRBJ1-2	TRBD1	TRBV9	TGTGCCAGCACCATGGACAGGGATTTCTATGGCTACACCTTC	CASTMDRDFYGYTF
NA	TRBJ1-2	TRBD1	TRBV27	TGTGCCAGCAGTTTACGGGACAGTTCCTATGGCTACACCTTC	CASSLRDSSYGYTF
NA	TRBJ1-5	NA	TRBV4-1	TGCGCCAGCAGCCAAGGCGGACAGCTCAGCAATCAGCCCCAGCATTTT	CASSQGGQLSNQPQHF
NA	TRBJ2-7	NA	TRBV5-1	TGCGCCAGCAGCCCGGAGGGCGGTTCCTACGAGCAGTACTTC	CASSPEGGSYEQYF
NA	TRBJ1-5	NA	TRBV30	TGTGCCTGGAGTCCCGGTGGTGCAGGCGAAAATCAGCCCCAGCATTTT	CAWSPGGAGENQPQHF
NA	TRBJ2-7	NA	TRBV30	TGTGCCTGGAGCCTAGCTTGGGAGCAGTACTTC	CAWSLAWEQYF
NA	TRBJ1-1	NA	TRBV5-6	TGTGCCAGCAGCTTGAGTAGCGGTGCTGAAGCTTTCTTT	CASSLSSGAEAFF
NA	TRBJ1-1	NA	TRBV27	TGTGCCAGCAGTTTCCCCCCCGGAGAGGCTTTCTTT	CASSFPPGEAFF
NA	TRBJ1-1	NA	TRBV27	TGTGCCAGCAGTTTAAAGCCTTATGGTGCGGGCGAGGGGAGGGCTTTCTTT	CASSLKPYGAGEGRAFF
NA	TRBJ2-1	NA	TRBV21-1	TGTGCCAGCAGCAAAGGGGACAGGGGGCAAAATGAGCAGTTCTTC	CASSKGDRGQNEQFF
NA	TRBJ1-2	TRBD1	TRBV5-5	TGTGCCAGCAGCGTAGGGACAGTTGATGGCTACACCTTC	CASSVGTVDGYTF
NA	TRBJ1-3	NA	TRBV15	TGTGCCACCAGCGTCGACAGATTCTCTGGAAACACCATATATTTT	CATSVDRFSGNTIYF
NA	TRBJ2-2	NA	TRBV15	TGTGCCACCAGGGGCCAGAACACCGGGGAGCTGTTTTTT	CATRGQNTGELFF
NA	TRBJ1-2	TRBD1	TRBV14	TGTGCCAGCAGCCGAAGGACAGGCCAGGACTATGGCTACACCTTC	CASSRRTGQDYGYTF
NA	TRBJ1-1	TRBD1	TRBV27	TGTGCCAGGGTAAGACCGGGACAGCTGAACACTGAAGCTTTCTTT	CARVRPGQLNTEAFF
NA	TRBJ1-1	NA	TRBV6-6	TGTGCCAGCAGCAGGAATCAGAACACTGAAGCTTTCTTT	CASSRNQNTEAFF
NA	TRBJ2-1	TRBD1	TRBV24-1	TGTGCCACCAGTGTAGGTCTGGGACAGGGTCCATCCAATGAGCAGTTCTTC	CATSVGLGQGPSNEQFF
NA	TRBJ2-1	TRBD1	TRBV9	TGTGCCAGCAGCGTCTACGGACAGGGGGCGTTTTATGAGCAGTTCTTC	CASSVYGQGAFYEQFF
NA	TRBJ2-6	TRBD2	TRBV2	TGTGCCAGCGAGAAGGCTAGCGGGAGCTCTGGGGCCAACGTCCTGACTTTC	CASEKASGSSGANVLTF
once	TRBJ1-5	NA	TRBV2	TGTGCCAGCAGTTCCGAAGGGCGGGGTGGTCAGCCCCAGCATTTT	CASSSEGRGGQPQHF
NA	TRBJ2-1	TRBD2	TRBV29-1	TGCAGCGTCCCGGGGGGTAGCTCCTACAATGAGCAGTTCTTC	CSVPGGSSYNEQFF
NA	TRBJ2-1	NA	TRBV28	TGTGCCAGCAGTTCAAATTACAATGAGCAGTTCTTC	CASSSNYNEQFF
NA	TRBJ2-2	NA	TRBV6-5	TGTGCCAGCAGTTACCCTCCTGTGTCCGGGGAGCTGTTTTTT	CASSYPPVSGELFF
NA	TRBJ1-6	NA	TRBV11-2	TGTGCCAGCAGCTTAGGTGGCAGTAATTCACCCCTCCACTTT	CASSLGGSNSPLHF
NA	TRBJ2-5	TRBD2	TRBV5-8	TGTGCCAGCAGCTTAGGGACTAGAAGACAAGAGACCCAGTACTTC	CASSLGTRRQETQYF